Each of the 10 T cell receptor beta chains below was sequenced from the same sample in a study of early T cells in non-severe SARS-CoV-2 infection. MiXCR, applied by TCRdb to the 5' RACE reads, yields one record per CDR3 protein. The sample has some 50,000 distinct CDR3 sequences; 4% to 5% are singletons. Sequencing was done on a sample of whole blood. The receptors here all came from an adult who was a healthcare worker with PCR-confirmed SARS-CoV-2 infection or an uninfected control (not recorded which).

This clonotype was seen many times. The V and J genes are TRBV20-1 and TRBJ1-2, with D unresolved. CDR1 DFQATT and CDR2 SNEGSKA come from the germline V gene (reference sequence). The CDR3 totals 15 residues. The V end lost 2 bases, the J end lost 4 bases, and 17 bases lay between the germline ends. DNA of the CDR3: TGCAGTGCTAGATCCCGCCGACGCGATGGCTATGGCTACACCTTC. It is translated as CSARSRRRDGYGYTF.

In this sample, this clonotype turned up many times. This chain joins TRBV7-2 and TRBJ2-7; 8 bases agree with TRBD1. V was clipped by 5 bases and J by 6 bases; unmatched bases: 12. Germline V gives CDR1 SGHTA, CDR2 FQGNSA. This CDR3 has 15 residues. The CDR3 DNA sequence: TGTGCCAGCAGCACATCCGGGACAGGTCTTGGCGAGCAGTACTTC. Translating it yields CASSTSGTGLGEQYF.

This clonotype has ten or more counts. The gene calls are TRBV24-1 and TRBJ2-3; D possibly matches TRBD1 or TRBD2 (5 bases each). Per the germline V gene, CDR1 is KGHDR and CDR2 is SFDVKD. CDR3 length: 18 residues. Between the trimmed V and J ends, which lost 0 bases and 1 base, there was a span of 16 bases. The CDR3 here is CATSDLGTPIFGTDTQYF. Written as DNA, the CDR3 is TGTGCCACCAGTGATTTGGGGACCCCGATCTTTGGCACAGATACGCAGTATTTT.

This clonotype was counted ten times or more. V gene TRBV5-1 combines with J gene TRBJ2-5; D gene uncertain. CDR3 length: 14 residues. The V gene's germline CDR1 is SGHRS and CDR2 YFSETQ. Trimming cost V 0 bases and J 3 bases, with 9 bases left between them. The CDR3 is CASSLVRVEETQYF. DNA of the CDR3: TGCGCCAGCAGCTTGGTACGGGTCGAAGAGACCCAGTACTTC.

This clonotype was counted at least ten times. The rearrangement links TRBV5-4 to TRBJ2-7; D is unclear. The CDR3 consists of 14 residues. V gave up 2 bases and J gave up 3 bases, with 12 bases separating them. In germline, CDR1 is SGHNT, CDR2 YYREEE (reference sequence). CDR3 in amino acids: CASSFNAGRYEQYF. The DNA for the CDR3 is TGTGCCAGCAGCTTTAATGCAGGCCGCTACGAGCAGTACTTC.

This clonotype was recorded a few times. V gene TRBV6-4 combines with J gene TRBJ2-3; D might be TRBD1 (6 bases). The V gene's germline CDR1 is MRHNA and CDR2 SNTAGT. CDR3 size: 15 residues. Trimming took 0 bases from V and 0 from J, leaving 7 bases between them. The CDR3 nucleotides read TGTGCCAGCAGTGACTCGGGACACAGCACAGATACGCAGTATTTT. It specifies CASSDSGHSTDTQYF.

This clonotype was seen repeatedly, ten times or more. V is TRBV20-1 and J is TRBJ2-2; unclear D gene. CDR3 length: 15 residues. Germline assignment: CDR1 DFQATT and CDR2 SNEGSKA (reference sequence). V gave up 3 bases and J gave up 6 bases, with 17 bases separating them. CDR3 amino acids: CSASGLIVSSGELFF. The CDR3 DNA reads as TGCAGTGCTAGCGGGTTAATAGTCTCTTCCGGGGAGCTGTTTTTT.

This clonotype showed up many times. This chain joins TRBV10-3 and TRBJ2-1; no clear D gene. Trimming took off 11 bases at V and 0 bases at J, with 11 bases between the two ends. The germline V gene encodes CDR1 ENHRY and CDR2 SYGVKD. The CDR3 has 13 residues. The CDR3 DNA is TGTGCCCACAGCGAGAGCTCCTACAATGAGCAGTTCTTC. It encodes CAHSESSYNEQFF.

This clonotype has at least ten counts. V gene TRBV20-1 combines with J gene TRBJ2-3; 7 bases line up with TRBD1. J gave up 2 bases and V 6 bases, and 14 bases lay outside the gene matches. Germline CDR1 and CDR2: DFQATT and SNEGSKA (reference sequence). CDR3 length: 16 amino acids. CDR3 amino acids: CSATTPRGTDTDTQYF. CDR3 DNA: TGCAGTGCAACAACACCCCGAGGGACAGACACAGATACGCAGTATTTT.

The table lists this clonotype with a few counts. The V and J genes are TRBV10-2 and TRBJ1-2; D remains unclear. Trimming shortened V by 4 bases and J by 7 bases, and 13 bases separated the two germline ends. CDR3 length: 13 amino acids. Germline V gene lookup returns CDR1 WSHSY and CDR2 SAAADI. CDR3 amino acids: CASSVSVGSGYTF. The DNA of the CDR3 is TGCGCCAGCAGTGTTTCCGTCGGGTCTGGCTACACCTTC.